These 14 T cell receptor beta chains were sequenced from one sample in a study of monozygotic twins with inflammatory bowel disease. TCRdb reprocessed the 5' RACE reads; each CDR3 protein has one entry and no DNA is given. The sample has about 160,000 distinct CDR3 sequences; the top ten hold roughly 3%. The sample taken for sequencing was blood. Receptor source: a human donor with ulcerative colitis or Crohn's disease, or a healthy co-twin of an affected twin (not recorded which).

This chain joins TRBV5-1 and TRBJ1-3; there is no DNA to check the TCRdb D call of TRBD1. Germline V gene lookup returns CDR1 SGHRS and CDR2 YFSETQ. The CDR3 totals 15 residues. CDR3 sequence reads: CASSLDTGAGNTIYF.

CDR3: CASSIRTGNYNEQFF. V is TRBV5-4 and J is TRBJ2-1; TCRdb's D call of TRBD1 is untestable without DNA. Germline V gene sequence: CDR1 SGHNT, CDR2 YYREEE (reference sequence). This CDR3 is built from 15 residues.

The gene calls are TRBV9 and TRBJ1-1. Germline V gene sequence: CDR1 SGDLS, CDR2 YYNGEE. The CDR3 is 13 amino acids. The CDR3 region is CASSVGGVNEAFF.

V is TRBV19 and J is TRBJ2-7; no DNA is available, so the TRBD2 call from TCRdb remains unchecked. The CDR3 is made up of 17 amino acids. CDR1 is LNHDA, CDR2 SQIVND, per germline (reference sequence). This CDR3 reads CASSFGTSGSSSYEQYF.

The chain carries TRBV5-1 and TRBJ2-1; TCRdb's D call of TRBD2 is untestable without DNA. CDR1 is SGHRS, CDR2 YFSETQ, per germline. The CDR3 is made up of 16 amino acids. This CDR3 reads CASRQVPAGTDNEQFF.

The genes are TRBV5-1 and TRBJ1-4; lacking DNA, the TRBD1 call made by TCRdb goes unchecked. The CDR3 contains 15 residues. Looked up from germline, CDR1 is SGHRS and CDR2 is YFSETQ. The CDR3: CASSLSTGLREKLFF.

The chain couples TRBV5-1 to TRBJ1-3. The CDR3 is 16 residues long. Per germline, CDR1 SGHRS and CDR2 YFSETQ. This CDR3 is CASSPQRGDSGNTIYF. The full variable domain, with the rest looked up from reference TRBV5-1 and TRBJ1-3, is KAGVTQTPRYLIKTRGQQVTLSCSPISGHRSVSWYQQTPGQGLQFLFEYFSETQRNKGNFPGRFSGRQFSNSRSEMNVSTLELGDSALYLCASSPQRGDSGNTIYFGEGSWLTVV.

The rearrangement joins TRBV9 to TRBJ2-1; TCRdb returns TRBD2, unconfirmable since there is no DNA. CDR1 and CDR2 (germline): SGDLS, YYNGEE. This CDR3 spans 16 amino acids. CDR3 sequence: CASSPPDDHSYNEQFF.

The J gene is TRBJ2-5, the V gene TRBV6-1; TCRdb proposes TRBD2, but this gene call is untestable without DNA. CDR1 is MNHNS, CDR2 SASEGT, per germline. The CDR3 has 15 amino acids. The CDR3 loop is CASSRLAGGQETQYF.

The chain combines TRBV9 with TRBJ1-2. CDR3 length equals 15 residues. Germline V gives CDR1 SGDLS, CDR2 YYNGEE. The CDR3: CASSVAPAVGYGYTF.

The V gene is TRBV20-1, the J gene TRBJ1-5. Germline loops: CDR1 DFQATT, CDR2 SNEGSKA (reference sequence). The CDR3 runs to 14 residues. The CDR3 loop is CSARDLGGGQPQHF.

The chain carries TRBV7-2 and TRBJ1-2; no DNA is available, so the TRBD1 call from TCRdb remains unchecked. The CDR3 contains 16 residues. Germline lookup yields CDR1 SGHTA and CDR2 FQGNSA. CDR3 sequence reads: CASSWDRVLANYGYTF. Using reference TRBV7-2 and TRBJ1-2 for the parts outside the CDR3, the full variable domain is GAGVSQSPSNKVTEKGKDVELRCDPISGHTALYWYRQSLGQGLEFLIYFQGNSAPDKSGLPSDRFSAERTGGSVSTLTIQRTQQEDSAVYLCASSWDRVLANYGYTFGSGTRLTVV.

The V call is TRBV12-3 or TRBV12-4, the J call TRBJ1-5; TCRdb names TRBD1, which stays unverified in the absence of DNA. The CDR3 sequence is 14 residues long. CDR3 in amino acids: CASRSGTANQPQHF.

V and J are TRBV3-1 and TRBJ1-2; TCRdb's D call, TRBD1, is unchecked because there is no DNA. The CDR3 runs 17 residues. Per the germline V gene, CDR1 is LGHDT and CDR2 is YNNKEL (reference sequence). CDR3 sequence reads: CASSQTRRAGSRVGYTF.